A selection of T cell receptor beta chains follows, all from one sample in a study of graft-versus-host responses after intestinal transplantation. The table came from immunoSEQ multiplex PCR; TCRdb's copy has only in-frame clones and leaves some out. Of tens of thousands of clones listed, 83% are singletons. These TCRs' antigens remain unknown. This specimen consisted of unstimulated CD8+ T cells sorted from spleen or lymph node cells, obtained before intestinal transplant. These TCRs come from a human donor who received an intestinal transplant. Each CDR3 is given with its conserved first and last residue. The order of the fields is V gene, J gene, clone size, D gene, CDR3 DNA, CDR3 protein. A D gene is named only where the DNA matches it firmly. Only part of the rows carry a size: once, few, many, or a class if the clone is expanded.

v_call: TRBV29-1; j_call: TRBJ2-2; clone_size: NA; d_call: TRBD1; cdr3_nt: TGCAGCGTTGAACGGGACAGTAACACCGGGGAGCTGTTTTTT; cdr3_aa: CSVERDSNTGELFF
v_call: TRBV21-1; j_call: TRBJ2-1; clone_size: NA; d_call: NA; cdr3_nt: TGTGCCAGCAGCCAACTCCCCCTTGCAGCTAGCGGGGTGGATGAGCAGTTCTTC; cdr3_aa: CASSQLPLAASGVDEQFF
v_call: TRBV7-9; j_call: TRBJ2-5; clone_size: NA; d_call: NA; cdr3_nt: TGTGCCAGTCATACATTGCTGCGGACCCCCAGTGAGACCCAGTACTTC; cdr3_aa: CASHTLLRTPSETQYF
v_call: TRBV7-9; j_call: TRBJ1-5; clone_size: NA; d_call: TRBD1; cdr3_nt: TGTGCCAGCAGCCATACAGGGGGCTCCATTCAGCCCCAGCATTTT; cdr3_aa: CASSHTGGSIQPQHF
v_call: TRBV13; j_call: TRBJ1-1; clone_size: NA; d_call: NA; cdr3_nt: TGTGCCAGCAGCTTGGGGACTGAAGCTTTCTTT; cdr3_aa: CASSLGTEAFF
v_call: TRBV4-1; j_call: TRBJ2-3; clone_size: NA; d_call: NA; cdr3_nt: TGCGCCAGCAGCCAACCGTGGGGGGGGCACGACGCGGATACGCAGTATTTT; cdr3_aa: CASSQPWGGHDADTQYF
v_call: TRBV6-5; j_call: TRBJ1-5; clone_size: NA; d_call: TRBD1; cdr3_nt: TGTGCCAGCAGCCACAGGGGGCGAGGACAGCCCCAGCATTTT; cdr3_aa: CASSHRGRGQPQHF
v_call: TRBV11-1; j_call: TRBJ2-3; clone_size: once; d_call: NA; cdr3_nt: TGTGCCAGCAGCCTAGAGGGCCTGCTGGGGGCAGATACGCAGTATTTT; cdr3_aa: CASSLEGLLGADTQYF
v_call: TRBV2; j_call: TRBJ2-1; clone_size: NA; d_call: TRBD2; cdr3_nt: TGTGCCAGCAGTGAAGCCGGGGGGGGCTCCTACAATGAGCAGTTCTTC; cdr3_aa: CASSEAGGGSYNEQFF
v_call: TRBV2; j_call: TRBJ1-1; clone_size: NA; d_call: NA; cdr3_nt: TGTGCCAGGCACCCCCGGGTAGGACAGCCTAACACTGAAGCTTTCTTT; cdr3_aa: CARHPRVGQPNTEAFF
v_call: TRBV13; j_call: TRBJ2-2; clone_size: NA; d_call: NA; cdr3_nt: TGTGCCAGCAGCCGGGGGGCCGGCGGGGAGCTGTTTTTT; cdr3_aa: CASSRGAGGELFF